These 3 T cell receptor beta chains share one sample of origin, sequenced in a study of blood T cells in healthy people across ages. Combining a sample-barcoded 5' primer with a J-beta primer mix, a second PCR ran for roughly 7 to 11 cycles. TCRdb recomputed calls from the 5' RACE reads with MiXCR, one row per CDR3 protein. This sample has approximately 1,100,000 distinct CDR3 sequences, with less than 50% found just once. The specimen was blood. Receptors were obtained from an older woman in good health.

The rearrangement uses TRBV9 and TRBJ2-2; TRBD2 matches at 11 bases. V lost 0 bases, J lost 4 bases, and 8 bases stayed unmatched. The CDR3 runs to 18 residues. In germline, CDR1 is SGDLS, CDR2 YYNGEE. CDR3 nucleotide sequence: TGTGCCAGCAGCGTAGCGGCTAGCGGGAGGTGGGGCACCGGGGAGCTGTTTTTT. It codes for CASSVAASGRWGTGELFF.

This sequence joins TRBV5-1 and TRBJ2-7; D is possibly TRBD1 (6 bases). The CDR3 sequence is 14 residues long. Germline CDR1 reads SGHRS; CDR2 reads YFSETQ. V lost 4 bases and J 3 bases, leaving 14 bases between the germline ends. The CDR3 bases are TGCGCCAGCAGCCCCGCTTCACAGGGCTACGAGCAGTACTTC. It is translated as CASSPASQGYEQYF.

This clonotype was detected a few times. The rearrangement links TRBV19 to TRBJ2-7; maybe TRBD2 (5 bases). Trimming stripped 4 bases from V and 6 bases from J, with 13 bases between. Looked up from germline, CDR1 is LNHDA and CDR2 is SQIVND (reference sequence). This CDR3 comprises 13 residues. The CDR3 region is CASSKSGIGEQYF. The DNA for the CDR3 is TGTGCCAGTAGTAAAAGCGGCATCGGCGAGCAGTACTTC.